This TCR beta chain was captured by sequencing in a study of T cell changes during pregnancy in multiple sclerosis. The protocol was immunoSEQ multiplex PCR, while the TCRdb copy is restricted to in-frame clones and leaves out a portion. The table shows approximately 72,000 clones, with about 94% occurring only once. V dropped 0 bases and J dropped 1 base, with 7 bases sitting between them. Germline CDR1 SGHRS, CDR2 YFSETQ. The CDR3 contains 14 residues. The chain has TRBV5-1 and TRBJ1-1, with D possibly matching TRBD1 (5 bases). Sample: peripheral blood, taken in the first trimester of pregnancy. This receptor was taken from a female donor in good health, enrolled as a control in a pregnancy study. CDR3 DNA: TGCGCCAGCAGCTTGGTGGGGGGGAACACTGAAGCTTTCTTT. This translates into CASSLVGGNTEAFF. The full variable domain, with the rest looked up from reference TRBV5-1 and TRBJ1-1, is KAGVTQTPRYLIKTRGQQVTLSCSPISGHRSVSWYQQTPGQGLQFLFEYFSETQRNKGNFPGRFSGRQFSNSRSEMNVSTLELGDSALYLCASSLVGGNTEAFFGQGTRLTVV.